The 20 T cell receptor beta chains presented below share a single source sample, sequenced in a study of blood T cell repertoires in COVID-19. TCRdb's copy holds only in-frame clones and misses some; the assay was immunoSEQ multiplex PCR. The sample contains 120,000 or so clones, around 91% of which appear only once. Material for sequencing was peripheral blood. Every receptor here comes from a man aged 70 or older with active or convalescent COVID-19.

The chain has TRBV28 and TRBJ1-4; perhaps TRBD1 as D (5 bases). CDR3 length: 13 amino acids. Germline CDR1 is MDHEN and CDR2 is SYDVKM. The V end lost 8 bases, the J end lost 8 bases, and 15 bases lay between the germline ends. The CDR3 coding sequence is TGTGCCAGCGGGGCCCAGGTCGGAGAAAAACTGTTTTTT. It yields the protein CASGAQVGEKLFF.

This chain connects TRBV24-1 to TRBJ1-1; the match to TRBD1 covers 7 bases. The CDR3 runs to 11 residues. The J segment lost 7 bases and the V segment lost 9 bases, leaving 4 bases of the junction unmatched. Germline CDR1 reads KGHDR; CDR2 reads SFDVKD. This chain's CDR3 is CATQQGFEAFF. DNA of the CDR3: TGTGCCACCCAACAGGGGTTTGAAGCTTTCTTT.

The chain is built from TRBV7-8 and TRBJ2-1; TRBD2 agrees at 14 bases. The junction had 4 bases not matched to a gene; V was cut back by 5 bases and J by 7 bases. The CDR3 contains 15 residues. The germline gives CDR1 SGHVS, CDR2 FQNEAQ. CDR3 residues: CASSPGLAGVNEQFF. CDR3 coding DNA: TGTGCCAGCAGCCCGGGACTAGCGGGAGTAAATGAGCAGTTCTTC.

The rearrangement uses TRBV11-1 and TRBJ2-1, with 8 bases fitting TRBD1. Trimming took 5 bases from V and 10 from J; bases not matched to a gene: 13. The CDR3 runs to 15 residues. The germline V gene has CDR1 SGHAT and CDR2 FQDESV (reference sequence). CDR3 nucleotide sequence: TGTGCCAGCAGCCCGGGACAGCCAGGGGGCAAGGAGCAGTTCTTC. Translated: CASSPGQPGGKEQFF.

This clone was seen a single time. The J gene is TRBJ2-5, the V gene TRBV7-2; D remains unclear. Germline V gene data show CDR1 as SGHTA and CDR2 as FQGNSA. V was shortened by 7 bases and J by 7 bases, with 16 bases between the two germline ends. This CDR3 spans 13 amino acids. The CDR3 DNA reads TGTGCCAGCACCTCCGACTTGTTAGGGACCCAGTACTTC. It encodes CASTSDLLGTQYF.

A single count supports this clone. This chain connects TRBV9 to TRBJ1-6; perhaps TRBD1 as D (6 bases). V was cut by 5 bases and J by 10 bases, with 19 bases left in between. Germline values: CDR1 SGDLS, CDR2 YYNGEE. The CDR3 extends over 15 amino acids. DNA for the CDR3: TGTGCCAGCAGTTGGAACAGGGAAACCAACTCACCCCTCCACTTT. Protein sequence: CASSWNRETNSPLHF.

This chain connects TRBV15 to TRBJ2-5; the match to TRBD2 covers 8 bases. Germline-derived CDR1 and CDR2 are LNHNV and YYDKDF (reference sequence). The CDR3 runs 14 residues. The trim removed 6 bases at V and 4 bases at J, leaving 7 bases unmatched. This CDR3 is CATRSRLAGETQYF. CDR3 nucleotides: TGTGCCACCAGGTCCCGGCTAGCGGGAGAGACCCAGTACTTC.

J is TRBJ2-1 and V is TRBV7-3; 7 bases agree with TRBD2. Germline V gives CDR1 SGHTA, CDR2 FQGTGA. V lost 2 bases to trimming and J lost 4 bases; unmatched junction nucleotides: 5. The CDR3 sequence is 15 residues long. CDR3: CASSLGEGLYNEQFF. CDR3 nucleotide sequence: TGTGCCAGCAGCTTAGGGGAGGGACTATACAATGAGCAGTTCTTC.

This clone has only a few counts. V and J are TRBV27 and TRBJ2-1; 9 bases agree with TRBD2. CDR3 length equals 16 residues. The V gene's germline CDR1 is MNHEY and CDR2 SMNVEV (reference sequence). V lost 6 bases to trimming and J lost 10 bases; unmatched junction nucleotides: 16. DNA for the CDR3: TGTGCCAGCAGCGATAAAGCGGGAGGATTCAGGGGGGAGCAGTTCTTC. As protein: CASSDKAGGFRGEQFF.

The chain has TRBV7-6 and TRBJ1-4; TRBD1 matches 8 bases. The CDR3 runs 15 residues. Germline assignment: CDR1 SGHVS and CDR2 FNYEAQ. The junction had 5 bases not matched to a gene; V was cut back by 1 base and J by 7 bases. CDR3 in amino acids: CASSLVQGVGEKLFF. The CDR3 DNA sequence: TGTGCCAGCAGCTTAGTACAGGGGGTTGGTGAAAAACTGTTTTTT. Full variable domain (outside the CDR3, taken from reference TRBV7-6 and TRBJ1-4): GAGVSQSPRYKVTKRGQDVALRCDPISGHVSLYWYRQALGQGPEFLTYFNYEAQQDKSGLPNDRFSAERPEGSISTLTIQRTEQRDSAMYRCASSLVQGVGEKLFFGSGTQLSVL.

The rearrangement uses TRBV4-1 and TRBJ2-1, with D possibly being TRBD2 (6 bases). V lost 0 bases, J lost 4 bases, and 10 bases lay in between. The CDR3 is made up of 15 amino acids. Germline CDR1 and CDR2: MGHRA and YSYEKL. The CDR3 is CASSQDGGGYNEQFF. The CDR3 DNA follows: TGCGCCAGCAGCCAAGATGGGGGAGGATACAATGAGCAGTTCTTC.

J is TRBJ1-1 and V is TRBV7-9; D unresolved. From germline, CDR1 is SEHNR and CDR2 FQNEAQ (reference sequence). CDR3 length equals 12 residues. The V and J ends lost 4 bases and 2 bases respectively, with 5 bases between them. The CDR3, as DNA: TGTGCCAGCAGCTCACAAAACACTGAAGCTTTCTTT. Residues: CASSSQNTEAFF.

The chain recombines TRBV2 with TRBJ2-7, with D tentatively TRBD2 (6 bases). The CDR3 is 15 residues long. Germline V CDR1 and CDR2: SNHLY, FYNNEI. V lost 3 bases, J lost 2 bases, and 14 bases lay in between. For the CDR3, the DNA is TGTGCCAGCAGTGAGCCGGGACTCACTCCCTACGAGCAGTACTTC. This codes for CASSEPGLTPYEQYF. Variable domain in full (rest from reference TRBV2 and TRBJ2-7): EPEVTQTPSHQVTQMGQEVILRCVPISNHLYFYWYRQILGQKVEFLVSFYNNEISEKSEIFDDQFSVERPDGSNFTLKIRSTKLEDSAMYFCASSEPGLTPYEQYFGPGTRLTVT.

The chain links TRBV6-5 to TRBJ1-2, with TRBD1 matching 12 bases. Germline V lookup: CDR1 MNHEY, CDR2 SVGAGI. CDR3 length equals 15 residues. After removal of 5 bases from V and 6 bases from J, the junction contained 7 bases not matched to a gene. CDR3 nucleotide sequence: TGTGCCAGCAGTATGACCGGGACAGGGGGCGATGGCTACACCTTC. Translation gives CASSMTGTGGDGYTF.

This clone appeared a few times. This chain links TRBV7-9 with TRBJ2-2; TRBD2 agrees at 7 bases. The CDR3 loop spans 17 amino acids. Trimming removed 5 bases from V and 3 bases from J; junction bases left unmatched: 12. The germline V gene encodes CDR1 SEHNR and CDR2 FQNEAQ (reference sequence). In nucleotides, the CDR3 is TGTGCCAGCAGCCCCCCATTCGCGGGAGAGGACACCGGGGAGCTGTTTTTT. Translating gives CASSPPFAGEDTGELFF.

This chain's CDR3 is CASTPSGANTGELFF. The CDR3, as DNA: TGTGCCAGCACTCCGAGCGGGGCTAACACCGGGGAGCTGTTTTTT. V is TRBV2 and J is TRBJ2-2, with TRBD2 matching over 7 bases. V trimming: 7 bases; J trimming: 2 bases; junction bases outside the gene matches: 7. The CDR3 loop spans 15 amino acids. CDR1 SNHLY and CDR2 FYNNEI come from the germline V gene.

A single count supports this clone. The chain employs TRBV19 and TRBJ1-6; 7 nucleotides agree with TRBD1. Germline V gene sequence: CDR1 LNHDA, CDR2 SQIVND (reference sequence). The CDR3 extends over 14 amino acids. J was trimmed by 8 bases and V by 5 bases; bases with no gene match: 6. CDR3 protein: CASSRDRVDSPLHF. The DNA of the CDR3 is TGTGCCAGTAGTCGAGACAGGGTCGATTCACCCCTCCACTTT.

V usage is TRBV6-5 and J usage is TRBJ2-7; TRBD1 agrees at 7 bases. Trimming removed 6 bases from V and 3 bases from J; junction bases left unmatched: 8. CDR1 is MNHEY, CDR2 SVGAGI, per germline. The CDR3 is 14 residues long. The CDR3 coding sequence is TGTGCCAGCAGCTCACAGGGGTCCTTCTACGAGCAGTACTTC. Amino acid sequence: CASSSQGSFYEQYF.

V usage is TRBV27 and J usage is TRBJ1-3; TRBD1 aligns across 8 bases. The CDR3 loop spans 14 amino acids. CDR1 is MNHEY and CDR2 is SMNVEV in the germline V gene (reference sequence). V trimming: 5 bases; J trimming: 3 bases; junction bases outside the gene matches: 3. The CDR3 bases are TGTGCCAGCAGTACAGGGGGTAGTGGAAACACCATATATTTT. Its protein is CASSTGGSGNTIYF.

The sample holds one count of this clone. The V and J genes are TRBV24-1 and TRBJ2-1; TRBD2 matches at 16 bases. With V trimmed by 3 bases and J by 7 bases, 14 bases remained unmatched. The CDR3 has 20 amino acids. Looked up from germline, CDR1 is KGHDR and CDR2 is SFDVKD. In DNA form, the CDR3 reads TGTGCCACCAGTGATGCCGCGCCGGGACTAGCGGGAGGGCCACAAAATGAGCAGTTCTTC. Translation: CATSDAAPGLAGGPQNEQFF.